This T cell receptor beta chain was sequenced during a study of T cell repertoires in cytomegalovirus infection. As for this clonotype: The antigen is unknown.

MiXCR, applied by TCRdb to the reads, yields one record per CDR3 protein. This sample has fewer than 950,000 distinct CDR3 sequences, with 30% to 35% found just once. Trimming took 2 bases from V and 4 from J, leaving 18 bases between them. Germline V gene data show CDR1 as SGHDT and CDR2 as YYEEEE. The CDR3 is 16 residues long. The source is a human donor in good health (CMV status not recorded). Some clones in this sample may be carry-over from other donors' samples. The chain joins TRBV5-6 to TRBJ1-1; the D is unclear. This sample comprised cultured CD8+ T cells from PBMCs, obtained from culture after CMV antigen stimulation. CDR3 coding DNA: TGTGCCAGCAGCTTTATCGGTACCTGGGTGGGCACTGAAGCTTTCTTT. Translating gives CASSFIGTWVGTEAFF.